This is a list of T cell receptor beta chains from one sample in a study of Ad26.COV2.S vaccination and SARS-CoV-2 variants. The data were produced by immunoSEQ multiplex PCR, yet TCRdb's version contains in-frame clones alone and is incomplete. The sample includes approximately 300,000 clones, about 86% of them seen just once. Material: peripheral blood, obtained in a trial of Ad26.COV2.S vaccine versus placebo. These receptors were taken from a person between 18 and 59 years old who received the Ad26.COV2.S COVID-19 vaccine or a placebo. Each CDR3 is given with its conserved first and last residue. The D gene is left open where the match is weak. Clone size, where shown, is once, few, many, or a class for clones that have expanded.

CDR3nt	CDR3aa	abundance	d_gene	v_gene	j_gene
TGCGCCAGCTCCCTCGGCGGGTTCGGCGCCTATAATTCACCCCTCCACTTT	CASSLGGFGAYNSPLHF	-	-	TRBV5-1	TRBJ1-6
TGTGCCAGCAGCCTACTACTCTGGACGTTCAATGAGCAGTTCTTC	CASSLLLWTFNEQFF	-	-	TRBV5-8	TRBJ2-1
TGTGCCAGCAGCTTAGTGGGACAGAGGCTACCCAATCAGCCCCAGCATTTT	CASSLVGQRLPNQPQHF	-	TRBD1	TRBV7-2	TRBJ1-5
TGTGCCAGCAGCCCCCGGACCAATCAGCCCCAGCATTTT	CASSPRTNQPQHF	once	-	TRBV6-5	TRBJ1-5
TGTGCCAGCAGCCCTCGGGATCGCTCCTACAATGAGCAGTTCTTC	CASSPRDRSYNEQFF	once	-	TRBV9	TRBJ2-1
TGTGCCAGCAGTGCGGACACAGGGTCCCGAGAGACCCAGTACTTC	CASSADTGSRETQYF	-	-	TRBV25-1	TRBJ2-5
TGTGCCAGCAGCAAGTTAGAGCCCGGGACAGGGACAATTCCCGAGACCCACAATGAGCAGTTCTTC	CASSKLEPGTGTIPETHNEQFF	-	-	TRBV21-1	TRBJ2-1
TGTGCCAGTAAAGGGGATTACTATGGCTACACCTTC	CASKGDYYGYTF	-	-	TRBV19	TRBJ1-2
TGTGCCAGCAGCCGAGGGCGGAACACCGGGGAGCTGTTTTTT	CASSRGRNTGELFF	-	-	TRBV7-9	TRBJ2-2
TGTGCCAGCAGCCCACCGGGGGGACAGACAGGGCGTCTTGAAAAACTGTTTTTT	CASSPPGGQTGRLEKLFF	-	TRBD1	TRBV7-2	TRBJ1-4
TGTGCCGGAGCCCGGGACAGGGCTTCCGAGCAGTACTTC	CAGARDRASEQYF	-	TRBD1	TRBV2	TRBJ2-7
TGTGCCAGCATCTATGACCCGACCGATGGCTACACCTTC	CASIYDPTDGYTF	-	-	TRBV2	TRBJ1-2
TGTGCCAGCAGCGCCAGTAGTGTGTACAATGAGCAGTTCTTC	CASSASSVYNEQFF	-	-	TRBV9	TRBJ2-1
TGTGCCAGCTCATTAGTTCGGGGACAGGGGTACGAGCAGTACTTC	CASSLVRGQGYEQYF	-	TRBD1	TRBV18	TRBJ2-7
TGTGCCAGCAGCTCCGGGACAGGGGGTTACGAGCAGTACTTC	CASSSGTGGYEQYF	-	TRBD1	TRBV28	TRBJ2-7
TGTGCCATCAGTGAGTCCGGGGGGGCCTGGGGCTACACCTTC	CAISESGGAWGYTF	-	-	TRBV10-3	TRBJ1-2
TGTGCCACCAGCAGAGGACAGAACACCGGGGAGCTGTTTTTT	CATSRGQNTGELFF	-	-	TRBV15	TRBJ2-2
TGTGCCTGGAGTGTAGGCGGGAAGTGGTATGGCTACACCTTC	CAWSVGGKWYGYTF	-	-	TRBV30	TRBJ1-2
TGCAGTGCTAGAAACCCTTACGAGCAGTACTTC	CSARNPYEQYF	-	-	TRBV20-1	TRBJ2-7
TGTGCCAGCAGCTTACAACGGGGGACGTCGCAGCAGTTCTTC	CASSLQRGTSQQFF	-	-	TRBV7-2	TRBJ2-1
TGTGCCTGGAGTGGTAGGTTGGGCATGAACACTGAAGCTTTCTTT	CAWSGRLGMNTEAFF	-	-	TRBV30	TRBJ1-1
TGTGCCAGTAGTCGCGACAGGGGCAACAACTATGGCTACACCTTC	CASSRDRGNNYGYTF	once	TRBD1	TRBV19	TRBJ1-2
TGTGCCAGCAGCTTAGAATTCTATCCCCAGTACTTC	CASSLEFYPQYF	-	-	TRBV7-9	TRBJ2-5
TGTGCCAGCAGCGTCGGTAGGGGCACTGAAGCTTTCTTT	CASSVGRGTEAFF	-	-	TRBV9	TRBJ1-1
TGTGCCAGCAGCTCCGGACAGGGGCACGAAACTGAAGCTTTCTTT	CASSSGQGHETEAFF	-	TRBD1	TRBV7-8	TRBJ1-1
TGTGCCAGCAGTCTTACAGGGAATTCACCCCTCCACTTT	CASSLTGNSPLHF	-	-	TRBV6-5	TRBJ1-6
TGTGCCAGCAGCTTAAGGCTCCCTAGAGACGAGCAGTACTTC	CASSLRLPRDEQYF	-	-	TRBV7-2	TRBJ2-7
TGTGCCAGCAACCAGCAGGGGTTGTATGGCTACACCTTC	CASNQQGLYGYTF	-	-	TRBV28	TRBJ1-2
TGTGCCAGCTCACCACCGGGGGGGAAGCAGTACTTC	CASSPPGGKQYF	-	TRBD2	TRBV18	TRBJ2-7
TGTGCCAGCAGTTACCAGGGGCCCCTCTCTGGGGCCAACGTCCTGACTTTC	CASSYQGPLSGANVLTF	-	-	TRBV7-2	TRBJ2-6
TGTGCCAGCAGAACAGACAGGGCGGACACTGAAGCTTTCTTT	CASRTDRADTEAFF	-	TRBD1	TRBV6-6	TRBJ1-1
TGTGCCAGCAGCCCCCGGGGTATCAGGGACCAAGAACTGTTTTTT	CASSPRGIRDQELFF	-	-	TRBV11-2	TRBJ1-4
TGCAGTGCCCCCACGCGGGAAAAACTGTTTTTT	CSAPTREKLFF	-	-	TRBV20-1	TRBJ1-4
TGTGCCAGCACGGGGGCCAACACAGATACGCAGTATTTT	CASTGANTDTQYF	-	-	TRBV6-5	TRBJ2-3